This T cell receptor beta chain was observed in a study of cytomegalovirus exposure and HLA in healthy donors. Libraries were prepared by immunoSEQ multiplex PCR; TCRdb keeps only in-frame clonotypes and omits some of them. The data contain fewer than 200,000 clones, around 96% of them seen just once; the ten biggest clones take up approximately 0.97%. Study observations and caveats: The majority of TCR sequences were rare, yet some public TCRs appeared in many donors.

About this clone: The target antigen is unknown.

The CDR3 is made up of 12 amino acids. V was trimmed by 4 bases and J by 13 bases, leaving 15 bases between them. The chain carries TRBV5-3 and TRBJ2-1, with D hard to call. TRBV5-3 has ORF status, its function being uncertain. Specimen: PBMCs. The TCR was taken from a young woman in good health and CMV-seronegative. The chain's CDR3 is CARSPGYEVQFF. In DNA, the CDR3 is TGTGCCAGAAGCCCCGGTTATGAGGTTCAGTTCTTC.